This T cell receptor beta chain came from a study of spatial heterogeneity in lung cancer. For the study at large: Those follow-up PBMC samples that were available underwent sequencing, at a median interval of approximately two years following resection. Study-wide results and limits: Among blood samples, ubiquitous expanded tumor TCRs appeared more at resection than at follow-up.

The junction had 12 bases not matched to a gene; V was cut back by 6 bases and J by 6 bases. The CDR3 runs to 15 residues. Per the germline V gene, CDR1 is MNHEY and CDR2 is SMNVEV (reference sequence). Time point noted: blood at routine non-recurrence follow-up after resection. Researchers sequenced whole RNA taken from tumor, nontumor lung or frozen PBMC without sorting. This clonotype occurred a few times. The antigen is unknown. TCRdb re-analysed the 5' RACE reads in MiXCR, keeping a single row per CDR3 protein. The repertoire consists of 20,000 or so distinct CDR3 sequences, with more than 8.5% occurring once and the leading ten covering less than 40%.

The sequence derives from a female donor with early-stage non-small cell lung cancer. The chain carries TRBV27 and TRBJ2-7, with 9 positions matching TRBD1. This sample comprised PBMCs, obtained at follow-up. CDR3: CASSLTGTGFVEQYF. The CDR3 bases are TGTGCCAGCAGCTTAACCGGGACAGGGTTCGTCGAGCAGTACTTC.